A selection of T cell receptor beta chains follows, all from one sample in a study of identical twins. Each CDR3 protein is one row after TCRdb ran MiXCR on the 5' RACE reads. The table lists approximately 250,000 distinct CDR3 sequences, roughly 7.1% of them singletons. These data were likewise used in another study, on T cells expressing NK-cell markers.

The sequenced sample was CD8+ T cells sorted from blood. The receptors were gathered from a woman aged 18-29 years in good health. Both conserved end residues are part of each CDR3. D genes are given only for firm matches. Part of the rows lack a size; the others show once, few, many or a class for expanded clones.

abundance | j_gene | d_gene | v_gene | CDR3nt | CDR3aa
many | TRBJ2-1 | TRBD2 | TRBV29-1 | TGCAGCGTGCTTATAGCGGGAGGGGGCAATGAGCAGTTCTTC | CSVLIAGGGNEQFF
. | TRBJ2-1 | TRBD2 | TRBV6-5 | TGTGCCAGCAGTTATAGTACTAGCGGCTACAATGAGCAGTTCTTC | CASSYSTSGYNEQFF
many | TRBJ2-7 | . | TRBV10-3 | TGTGCCACCGACACGGGATCCCGCGAGCAGTACTTC | CATDTGSREQYF
. | TRBJ2-7 | . | TRBV5-6 | TGTGTCAGCAGCTTCTCCCGGATCCTCTACGAGCAGTACTTC | CVSSFSRILYEQYF
many | TRBJ2-1 | TRBD2 | TRBV7-2 | TGTGCCAGCAGCCTAAGCGGGAGGGATAATAATGAGCAGTTCTTC | CASSLSGRDNNEQFF
few | TRBJ2-1 | . | TRBV7-3 | TGTGCCAGCAGCTTAACTGGGGGACGCAATGAGCAGTTCTTC | CASSLTGGRNEQFF
. | TRBJ1-2 | . | TRBV2 | TGTGCCAGCAGTGGACGCGAGGGGAACTATGGCTACACCTTC | CASSGREGNYGYTF
few | TRBJ2-6 | . | TRBV10-3 | TGTGCCACCCTCTCTGGGGCCAACGTCCTGACTTTC | CATLSGANVLTF
many | TRBJ2-1 | . | TRBV7-9 | TGTGCCAGCAGCCATACGATGCTAGGACACGAGCAGTTCTTC | CASSHTMLGHEQFF
. | TRBJ1-1 | . | TRBV27 | TGTGCCAGCAGTTTATGGGCGGGGGATGGCACTGAAGCTTTCTTT | CASSLWAGDGTEAFF
. | TRBJ1-1 | . | TRBV23-1 | TGCGCCAGCAGTCCCAGGGTAGTTAAGACTGAAGCTTTCTTT | CASSPRVVKTEAFF
few | TRBJ2-5 | . | TRBV7-9 | TGTGCCAGCAGCTTATCAGAGCAAGAGACCCAGTACTTC | CASSLSEQETQYF
. | TRBJ2-1 | . | TRBV20-1 | TGCAGTGCTAGAGATGAACAGAGCTCCTACAATGAGCAGTTCTTC | CSARDEQSSYNEQFF
many | TRBJ2-2 | . | TRBV5-6 | TGTGCCAGCAGCTTAGGCGCTTCCGGGGAGCTGTTTTTT | CASSLGASGELFF
few | TRBJ2-1 | TRBD2 | TRBV20-1 | TGCAGTGCTTCGACGGGGGGGATCCAGTTCTTC | CSASTGGIQFF
many | TRBJ1-2 | . | TRBV20-1 | TGCAGTGCTCCCCAAACCGACTTGAGGGGCTACACCTTC | CSAPQTDLRGYTF
. | TRBJ1-4 | TRBD1 | TRBV6-1 | TGTGCCAGCAGTGCCTCCGGGACAGGTTTGCCTAATGAAAAACTGTTTTTT | CASSASGTGLPNEKLFF
. | TRBJ2-4 | . | TRBV6-1 | TGTGCCAGCAGTGAAGCGCTTGTGGCCTGGGGAGCCAAAAACATTCAGTACTTC | CASSEALVAWGAKNIQYF
many | TRBJ1-5 | . | TRBV12-3/TRBV12-4 | TGTGCCAGCAGTCCTTCGGGGTCGCTTCAGCCCCAGCATTTT | CASSPSGSLQPQHF
few | TRBJ2-2 | . | TRBV20-1 | TGCAGTGCTAGAGATCAGAGCGGGGAGCTGTTTTTT | CSARDQSGELFF
many | TRBJ1-4 | TRBD1 | TRBV12-3/TRBV12-4 | TGTGCCAGCAGCCAAAACAGGGGGGTGAGAGAAAAACTGTTTTTT | CASSQNRGVREKLFF
few | TRBJ1-1 | . | TRBV5-1 | TGCGCCAGCAGCTTGACAGAGGCTGAAGCTTTCTTT | CASSLTEAEAFF
many | TRBJ2-1 | . | TRBV10-2 | TGCGCCAGCAGTGAATATAAGGGCGGTGAGCAGTTCTTC | CASSEYKGGEQFF
few | TRBJ2-2 | . | TRBV11-2 | TGTGCCAGCAGCTCACGGTCCCTAAGGGGGGTGCCCACCGGGGAGCTGTTTTTT | CASSSRSLRGVPTGELFF